These 13 T cell receptor beta chains came from one sample sequenced in a study of CD8 T cells in Susac syndrome. Roughly 0.45 to 1 ug RNA was reverse transcribed with random hexamers. A single record per CDR3 protein comes from TCRdb applying MiXCR to the immunoSEQ multiplex PCR reads. The table has around 190,000 distinct CDR3 sequences, roughly 95% seen once. The sequenced sample consisted of CD8+ T cells from PBMCs. These receptors were collected from a human donor with multiple sclerosis.

This chain links TRBV2 with TRBJ2-3; the D is unclear. Trimming left V 8 bases short and J 5 bases short, with 14 bases between. The CDR3 runs 13 residues. Germline CDR1 and CDR2: SNHLY and FYNNEI. In nucleotides, the CDR3 is TGTGCCAGCCCCCCCGGCGCCGTAGATACGCAGTATTTT. Protein product: CASPPGAVDTQYF.

This sequence joins TRBV27 and TRBJ2-1; 7 bases are a match to TRBD2. V lost 5 bases and J lost 4; bases outside the gene matches: 5. The length of the CDR3 is 14 residues. Germline V lookup: CDR1 MNHEY, CDR2 SMNVEV (reference sequence). CDR3 amino acids: CASSMAGAYNEQFF. The CDR3 DNA reads TGTGCCAGCAGTATGGCGGGAGCTTACAATGAGCAGTTCTTC.

This clonotype was seen just once. The V gene is TRBV11-2, the J gene TRBJ2-3, with a tentative D call TRBD2 (5 bases). V was trimmed by 1 base and J by 5 bases, leaving 10 bases between them. This CDR3 contains 14 residues. In germline, CDR1 is SGHAT, CDR2 FQNNGV. The CDR3 spells CASSLVLAGDTQYF. CDR3 bases: TGTGCCAGCAGCTTAGTCCTAGCTGGAGATACGCAGTATTTT.

The chain joins TRBV12-3 or TRBV12-4 to TRBJ1-1; a weak D match, TRBD1 (6 bases). The CDR3 consists of 15 residues. Trimming stripped 6 bases from V and 4 bases from J, with 18 bases between. CDR3 protein: CASRPGQQGATEAFF. The CDR3, as DNA: TGTGCCAGCAGACCCGGACAACAGGGTGCCACTGAAGCTTTCTTT.

The rearrangement links TRBV7-9 to TRBJ2-1; 10 nucleotides match TRBD2. CDR1 SEHNR and CDR2 FQNEAQ come from the germline V gene (reference sequence). This CDR3 has 15 amino acids. V trimming: 4 bases; J trimming: 4 bases; junction bases outside the gene matches: 4. The DNA for the CDR3 is TGTGCCAGCAGCTCAGCGGGGGGGATATACAATGAGCAGTTCTTC. It codes for CASSSAGGIYNEQFF.

The J gene is TRBJ1-2, the V gene TRBV20-1; the match to TRBD1 covers 7 bases. The CDR3 spans 13 residues. CDR1 and CDR2 (germline): DFQATT, SNEGSKA (reference sequence). V lost 5 bases, J lost 3 bases, and 6 bases stayed unmatched. The CDR3 here is CSAGSGTDYGYTF. The CDR3 DNA sequence: TGCAGTGCTGGCTCCGGGACAGACTATGGCTACACCTTC.

The rearrangement joins TRBV7-8 to TRBJ1-1, with unresolved D. The CDR3 is 15 residues long. Germline V CDR1 and CDR2: SGHVS, FQNEAQ. The V end was cut by 7 bases, the J end by 6 bases, with 21 bases between. CDR3 residues: CASTDIRSGRSEAFF. CDR3 coding DNA: TGTGCCAGCACCGACATAAGGAGTGGGAGGTCTGAAGCTTTCTTT.

This clonotype was found once. The V call is TRBV29-1, the J call TRBJ2-4; 7 nucleotides match TRBD2. The CDR3 runs 15 residues. J gave up 11 bases and V 6 bases, and 19 bases lay outside the gene matches. Looked up from germline, CDR1 is SQVTM and CDR2 is ANQGSEA. Here the CDR3 reads CSVSVGGDLMVVQYF. In nucleotides, the CDR3 is TGCAGCGTCTCAGTTGGGGGGGACTTGATGGTCGTTCAGTACTTC.

This chain joins TRBV29-1 and TRBJ1-2; TRBD1 might be the D (6 bases). CDR1 is SQVTM and CDR2 is ANQGSEA in the germline V gene. The ends were cut back, 5 bases at V and 4 bases at J, with 8 bases in the middle. The CDR3 spans 11 residues. The CDR3 region is CSVRDIYGYTF. The CDR3 nucleotides are TGCAGCGTTCGGGACATCTATGGCTACACCTTC.

V gene TRBV4-1 combines with J gene TRBJ2-3; maybe TRBD2 (5 bases). CDR3 size: 14 residues. Per germline, CDR1 MGHRA and CDR2 YSYEKL. V lost 4 bases and J lost 2, with 10 bases in between. The CDR3 spells CASSPKRYTDTQYF. Written as DNA, the CDR3 is TGCGCCAGCAGCCCAAAGCGGTACACAGATACGCAGTATTTT.

This clonotype was seen just once. V usage is TRBV19 and J usage is TRBJ2-1; weak D call: TRBD1 (6 bases). Germline lookup yields CDR1 LNHDA and CDR2 SQIVND (reference sequence). CDR3 length: 14 amino acids. Trimming cost V 5 bases and J 0 bases, with 8 bases left between them. The CDR3 DNA follows: TGTGCCAGTAGTGACAGGAGCTCCTACAATGAGCAGTTCTTC. It specifies CASSDRSSYNEQFF. The variable domain in full, completed from reference TRBV19 and TRBJ2-1, reads DGGITQSPKYLFRKEGQNVTLSCEQNLNHDAMYWYRQDPGQGLRLIYYSQIVNDFQKGDIAEGYSVSREKKESFPLTVTSAQKNPTAFYLCASSDRSSYNEQFFGPGTRLTVL.

The chain carries TRBV12-3 or TRBV12-4 and TRBJ2-7; 12 bases match TRBD1. After removal of 6 bases from V and 5 bases from J, the junction contained 8 bases not matched to a gene. This CDR3 has 15 amino acids. Here the CDR3 DNA reads TGTGCCAGCAGCAAGTCCGGGACAGGGGGCAACGAGCAGTACTTC. Its protein is CASSKSGTGGNEQYF.

J is TRBJ2-7 and V is TRBV20-1; no clear D. Germline V gene lookup returns CDR1 DFQATT and CDR2 SNEGSKA (reference sequence). This CDR3 spans 14 amino acids. V lost 0 bases, J lost 0 bases, and 9 bases lay in between. In DNA, the CDR3 is TGCAGTGCTAGAGATCTGGGCGGCTCCTACGAGCAGTACTTC. It specifies CSARDLGGSYEQYF.